One sample yielded the 17 T cell receptor beta chains listed below, sequenced in a study of radiation and T cells in renal cell carcinoma. The data were produced by immunoSEQ multiplex PCR, yet TCRdb's version contains in-frame clones alone and is incomplete. The table shows roughly 150,000 clones, with roughly nine tenths occurring only once. The sample's time point: baseline pretreatment blood. Regarding treatment: 15 Gy SBRT to primary tumor, nephrectomy 4 weeks later. The sample consisted of blood, taken from a patient whose treatment included radiotherapy and nephrectomy. These receptors came from a woman in her 70s with renal cell carcinoma.

This chain links TRBV9 with TRBJ1-5, with D unresolved. Germline CDR1 reads SGDLS; CDR2 reads YYNGEE. Trimming took off 0 bases at V and 0 bases at J, with 25 bases between the two ends. This CDR3 is 21 amino acids long. For the CDR3, the DNA is TGTGCCAGCAGCGTAGCCTTACCCCCCTGCTCCACCTCCCATAGCAATCAGCCCCAGCATTTT. Amino acids: CASSVALPPCSTSHSNQPQHF.

The rearrangement uses TRBV5-4 and TRBJ1-1; 9 bases match TRBD1. Per germline, CDR1 SGHNT and CDR2 YYREEE (reference sequence). The CDR3 consists of 12 residues. Trimming at V came to 4 bases and at J to 7 bases, leaving 2 bases not matched to a gene. The CDR3 sequence is CASSLDRGEAFF. Here the CDR3 DNA reads TGTGCCAGCAGCCTGGACAGGGGTGAAGCTTTCTTT.

J is TRBJ2-7 and V is TRBV7-2; TRBD2 might be the D (6 bases). The V end lost 4 bases, the J end lost 3 bases, and 13 bases lay between the germline ends. The CDR3 totals 14 residues. Germline loops: CDR1 SGHTA, CDR2 FQGNSA. DNA for the CDR3: TGTGCCAGCAGCTCCATCCGGGACTTCTACGAGCAGTACTTC. This translates into CASSSIRDFYEQYF.

The rearrangement uses TRBV2 and TRBJ1-6, with D perhaps TRBD1 (5 bases). Germline V lookup: CDR1 SNHLY, CDR2 FYNNEI. The CDR3 extends over 14 amino acids. V was clipped by 7 bases and J by 5 bases, with 12 bases between them. CDR3 residues: CASTQMGDNSPLHF. As DNA, the CDR3 is TGTGCCAGCACCCAGATGGGGGATAATTCACCCCTCCACTTT. The full variable domain, in which reference TRBV2 and TRBJ1-6 provide the parts outside the CDR3, is EPEVTQTPSHQVTQMGQEVILRCVPISNHLYFYWYRQILGQKVEFLVSFYNNEISEKSEIFDDQFSVERPDGSNFTLKIRSTKLEDSAMYFCASTQMGDNSPLHFGNGTRLTVT.

V and J are TRBV7-2 and TRBJ2-2; 8 bases match TRBD2. CDR3 length: 16 amino acids. Germline lookup yields CDR1 SGHTA and CDR2 FQGNSA. Germline trimming cut 5 bases from V and 2 bases from J; bases unmatched to any gene: 7. CDR3 nucleotides: TGTGCCAGCAGCCTCCAAGCGGGGGTTAACACCGGGGAGCTGTTTTTT. Translated, it gives CASSLQAGVNTGELFF.

The V gene is TRBV7-2, the J gene TRBJ1-2, with D tentatively TRBD1 (6 bases). The CDR3 totals 14 residues. Per germline, CDR1 SGHTA and CDR2 FQGNSA. V dropped 5 bases and J dropped 2 bases, with 12 bases sitting between them. The CDR3 spells CASSLNGQNYGYTF. CDR3 sequence (DNA): TGTGCCAGCAGCCTAAACGGACAGAACTATGGCTACACCTTC.

The genes are TRBV5-1 and TRBJ1-1; maybe TRBD1 (6 bases). This CDR3 is 16 amino acids long. CDR1 and CDR2 (germline): SGHRS, YFSETQ. V shed 4 bases and J shed 1 base, with 17 bases lying between them. In DNA, the CDR3 is TGCGCCAGCAGCCTTAACCCAACAGGGTCGAACACTGAAGCTTTCTTT. It codes for CASSLNPTGSNTEAFF.

The chain employs TRBV7-2 and TRBJ1-5; TRBD1 matches 10 bases. V was clipped by 4 bases and J by 5 bases; unmatched bases: 5. The length of the CDR3 is 15 residues. Germline loops: CDR1 SGHTA, CDR2 FQGNSA. CDR3 loop: CASSSGQGGYQPQHF. The CDR3 region has the DNA TGTGCCAGCAGCTCCGGACAGGGGGGATATCAGCCCCAGCATTTT.

The CDR3 DNA is TGTGCCAGCAGTGAAGGGAGGGGGGCCCTAAGCACAGATACGCAGTATTTT. Translated: CASSEGRGALSTDTQYF. V usage is TRBV2 and J usage is TRBJ2-3, with D perhaps being TRBD1 or TRBD2 (6 bases each). Between the trimmed V and J ends, which lost 1 base and 0 bases, there was a span of 14 bases. The CDR3 sequence is 17 residues long. The germline V gene encodes CDR1 SNHLY and CDR2 FYNNEI. Full variable domain (outside the CDR3, taken from reference TRBV2 and TRBJ2-3): EPEVTQTPSHQVTQMGQEVILRCVPISNHLYFYWYRQILGQKVEFLVSFYNNEISEKSEIFDDQFSVERPDGSNFTLKIRSTKLEDSAMYFCASSEGRGALSTDTQYFGPGTRLTVL.

This chain links TRBV19 with TRBJ1-5; 7 bases fit TRBD1. This CDR3 has 15 residues. Germline assignment: CDR1 LNHDA and CDR2 SQIVND (reference sequence). V trimming: 5 bases; J trimming: 2 bases; junction bases outside the gene matches: 6. CDR3 DNA sequence: TGTGCCAGTAGTCCACTCGACAGGGGCAATCAGCCCCAGCATTTT. It encodes CASSPLDRGNQPQHF.

The rearrangement links TRBV19 to TRBJ2-1; 8 positions match TRBD2. CDR1 and CDR2 from the germline V gene are LNHDA and SQIVND (reference sequence). The ends lost 4 bases at V and 8 bases at J; junction bases unmatched: 7. The CDR3 extends over 14 amino acids. CDR3 sequence: CASSTVGGDYEQFF. The DNA for the CDR3 is TGTGCCAGTAGTACCGTCGGGGGGGACTATGAGCAGTTCTTC.

The rearrangement uses TRBV11-3 and TRBJ2-1, with D possibly matching TRBD2 (5 bases). The CDR3 runs to 13 residues. V was cut by 5 bases and J by 9 bases, with 14 bases left in between. Germline V gene data show CDR1 as SGHNT and CDR2 as YENEEA. CDR3 nucleotide sequence: TGTGCCAGCAGCGGCGGGCGAATGGGTGAGCAGTTCTTC. Its translation is CASSGGRMGEQFF.

The rearrangement links TRBV6-1 to TRBJ1-1; 8 bases align to TRBD1. V gave up 0 bases and J gave up 10 bases; unmatched junction bases: 13. Germline V gene lookup returns CDR1 MNHNS and CDR2 SASEGT. The CDR3 consists of 16 residues. The CDR3 protein is CASSEALWTGSLRAFF. CDR3 bases: TGTGCCAGCAGTGAAGCGCTTTGGACAGGGTCTTTAAGAGCTTTCTTT.

The chain recombines TRBV5-4 with TRBJ1-4; 7 bases agree with TRBD1. The CDR3 sequence is 15 residues long. With 4 bases clipped from V and 7 bases from J, the junction kept 10 bases outside the gene matches. Germline CDR1 and CDR2: SGHNT and YYREEE (reference sequence). DNA for the CDR3: TGTGCCAGCAGCGCCAGACAGGGTAGGATTGAAAAACTGTTTTTT. Protein sequence: CASSARQGRIEKLFF.

In its sample, this clone was seen a few times. The V call is TRBV30, the J call TRBJ1-1, with 9 bases identical to TRBD1. The CDR3 is made up of 13 amino acids. J was trimmed by 5 bases and V by 0 bases; bases with no gene match: 1. Germline values: CDR1 GTSNPN, CDR2 SVGIG (reference sequence). CDR3 sequence (DNA): TGTGCCTGGAGTGTCGGACAGGGGACTGAAGCTTTCTTT. Amino acids: CAWSVGQGTEAFF.

V is TRBV5-1 and J is TRBJ1-2; no clear D gene. The germline CDR1 and CDR2 sequences are SGHRS and YFSETQ. Trimming cost V 3 bases and J 4 bases, with 10 bases left between them. The CDR3 totals 13 residues. CDR3 residues: CASSSSGSYGYTF. CDR3 DNA: TGCGCCAGCAGCTCTTCGGGCTCCTATGGCTACACCTTC.

The chain uses TRBV5-1 and TRBJ2-5; D perhaps matches TRBD2 (6 bases). With 4 bases removed from V and 3 bases from J, the gap between germline ends came to 16 bases. The CDR3 length is 15 residues. CDR1 is SGHRS and CDR2 is YFSETQ in the germline V gene. The CDR3 here is CASSPSTGGKETQYF. CDR3 DNA: TGCGCCAGCAGCCCCTCTACCGGGGGAAAAGAGACCCAGTACTTC.